This entry is about one T cell receptor (beta chain). Clones were read by immunoSEQ multiplex PCR, and TCRdb kept only the in-frame ones, dropping some. Among a few hundred thousand clones listed, about nine tenths were seen once. These data come from a study of blood T cell repertoires in COVID-19. CDR1 is WNHNN and CDR2 is SYGVQD in the germline V gene (reference sequence). V gave up 4 bases and J gave up 2 bases, with 18 bases separating them. There are 16 residues in the CDR3. J is TRBJ2-7 and V is TRBV10-1, with D possibly TRBD2 on 6 matching bases. The sequenced sample consisted of peripheral blood. This receptor was taken from a woman aged 25 to 39 with COVID-19, enrolled during active disease. Written as DNA, the CDR3 is TGCGCCAGCAGTGCTCGACCTGGGACTGCCGCCTACGAGCAGTACTTC. It specifies CASSARPGTAAYEQYF.